Sequencing of this TCR beta chain was carried out in a study of shared clonotypes between healthy human individuals. Repertoires were generated with immunoSEQ multiplex PCR, while TCRdb's copy carries only in-frame clones and drops some. Here the sample spans approximately 600,000 clones, 95% being singletons. Naive CD8 cells lacked CD45RO, underwent positive selection for CCR7 and left out terminally differentiated effector memory CD45RA+ cells. Donors included only healthy HIV-negative adults lacking recent acute infections or vaccinations. Germline V gene sequence: CDR1 SGHTS, CDR2 YDEGEE. The V end lost 4 bases, the J end lost 3 bases, and 17 bases lay between the germline ends. The CDR3 totals 15 residues.

The receptor's source is a woman aged 30 to 39 in good health. Input material: naive CD8+ T cells sorted from blood. The chain recombines TRBV5-8 with TRBJ2-7; D could derive from TRBD1 or TRBD2 (5 bases each). The CDR3 protein is CASSPEAGHFYEQYF. CDR3 coding DNA: TGTGCCAGCAGCCCGGAGGCAGGACATTTCTACGAGCAGTACTTC. Using reference TRBV5-8 and TRBJ2-7 for the parts outside the CDR3, the full variable domain is EAGVTQSPTHLIKTRGQQATLRCSPISGHTSVYWYQQALGLGLQFLLWYDEGEERNRGNFPPRFSGRQFPNYSSELNVNALELEDSALYLCASSPEAGHFYEQYFGPGTRLTVT.